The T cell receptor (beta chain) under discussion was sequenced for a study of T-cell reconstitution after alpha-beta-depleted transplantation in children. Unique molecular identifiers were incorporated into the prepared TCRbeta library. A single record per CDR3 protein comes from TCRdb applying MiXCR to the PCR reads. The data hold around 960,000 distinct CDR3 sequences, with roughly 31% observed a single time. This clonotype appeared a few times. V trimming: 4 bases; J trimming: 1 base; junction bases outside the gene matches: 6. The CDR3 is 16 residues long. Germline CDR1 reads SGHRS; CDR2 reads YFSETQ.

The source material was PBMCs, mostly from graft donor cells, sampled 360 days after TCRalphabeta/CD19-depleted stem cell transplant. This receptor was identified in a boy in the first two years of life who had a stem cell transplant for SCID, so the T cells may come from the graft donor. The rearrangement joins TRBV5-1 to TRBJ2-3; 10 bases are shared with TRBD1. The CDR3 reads CASSVSGTGGTDTQYF. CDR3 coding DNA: TGCGCCAGCAGCGTTTCCGGGACAGGGGGCACAGATACGCAGTATTTT. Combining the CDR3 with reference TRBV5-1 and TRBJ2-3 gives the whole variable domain KAGVTQTPRYLIKTRGQQVTLSCSPISGHRSVSWYQQTPGQGLQFLFEYFSETQRNKGNFPGRFSGRQFSNSRSEMNVSTLELGDSALYLCASSVSGTGGTDTQYFGPGTRLTVL.